This is a list of T cell receptor beta chains from one sample in a study of regulatory T cells in long-lasting Graves disease. TCRdb redid the calling of the multiplex PCR reads with MiXCR, one entry per CDR3 protein. The sample records some 230,000 distinct CDR3 sequences, approximately 20% being singletons. Sequenced here: peripheral blood mononuclear cells (PBMCs), sampled at new diagnosis, from a patient treated with antithyroid drugs. These TCRs come from a female donor with Graves disease. Each CDR3 is given with its conserved first and last residue. The D gene is left open where the match is weak. Rows give clone size only sometimes, using once, few, many, or a class for an expanded clone.

clone_size d_call j_call v_call cdr3_aa cdr3_nt
NA NA TRBJ2-2 TRBV19 CASSIATGTTNTGELFF TGTGCCAGTAGTATAGCAACAGGGACGACGAACACCGGGGAGCTGTTTTTT
many NA TRBJ2-2 TRBV24-1 CATEEDRPNTGELFF TGTGCCACCGAGGAAGACAGACCGAACACCGGGGAGCTGTTTTTT
many TRBD2 TRBJ2-1 TRBV11-2 CASSPGLAGDLYNEQFF TGTGCCAGCAGCCCAGGACTAGCGGGAGACCTTTACAATGAGCAGTTCTTC
many NA TRBJ2-7 TRBV6-1 CASTRANSYEQYF TGTGCCAGCACTAGGGCCAACTCCTACGAGCAGTACTTC
many NA TRBJ2-2 TRBV5-5 CASSSNRWLDTGELFF TGTGCCAGCAGTTCAAACAGGTGGCTGGACACCGGGGAGCTGTTTTTT
many NA TRBJ1-5 TRBV16 CASSLHQGYQPQHF TGTGCCAGCAGCCTACACCAGGGGTATCAGCCCCAGCATTTT
many NA TRBJ1-1 TRBV29-1 CSAGGLGVRGTEAFF TGCAGCGCCGGAGGGCTAGGTGTCCGGGGGACTGAAGCTTTCTTT
medium-sized NA TRBJ1-1 TRBV30 CAWGEPGRQAFF TGTGCCTGGGGGGAGCCTGGACGACAAGCTTTCTTT
once NA TRBJ2-3 TRBV6-1 CASSEKDGTASDTQYF TGTGCCAGCAGTGAAAAGGATGGTACGGCATCAGATACGCAGTATTTT
many TRBD1 TRBJ1-5 TRBV6-5 CASSYHILQGGYSNQPQHF TGTGCCAGCAGTTACCACATCCTCCAAGGGGGCTATAGCAATCAGCCCCAGCATTTT
many TRBD1 TRBJ2-7 TRBV7-2 CASSLDSGGKNEQYF TGTGCCAGCAGCTTAGATTCAGGGGGCAAGAACGAGCAGTACTTC
NA NA TRBJ2-3 TRBV14 CASSQDYAGTSTDTQYF TGTGCCAGCAGCCAAGATTACGCGGGGACAAGCACAGATACGCAGTATTTT
many NA TRBJ2-1 TRBV7-9 CASSLYGDSYNEQFF TGTGCCAGCAGCTTATACGGTGACTCCTACAATGAGCAGTTCTTC
NA TRBD1 TRBJ2-7 TRBV28 CASNRGRWEQYF TGTGCCAGCAACAGGGGGAGGTGGGAGCAGTACTTC
few TRBD2 TRBJ2-3 TRBV24-1 CATSDLGTGGVSDTQYF TGTGCCACCAGTGATTTGGGGACGGGAGGCGTCTCAGATACGCAGTATTTT
many NA TRBJ2-1 TRBV2 CASRADAFFGDEQFF TGTGCCAGCAGAGCGGACGCCTTTTTTGGTGATGAGCAGTTCTTC
many NA TRBJ1-5 TRBV20-1 CSASPGRVGQPQHF TGCAGTGCTAGTCCGGGCAGAGTCGGTCAGCCCCAGCATTTT
NA NA TRBJ2-7 TRBV20-1 CSARDRWGPRGYEQYF TGCAGTGCTAGAGATCGTTGGGGACCGAGAGGATACGAGCAGTACTTC
many NA TRBJ2-1 TRBV29-1 CSVEGSSYNEQFF TGCAGCGTTGAGGGGAGCTCCTACAATGAGCAGTTCTTC
NA TRBD2 TRBJ2-3 TRBV7-8 CASTPGTSGDTQYF TGTGCCAGCACCCCCGGGACTAGTGGCGATACGCAGTATTTT
many NA TRBJ2-1 TRBV19 CASTPSGGVRYNEQFF TGTGCCAGTACTCCTTCCGGGGGAGTTAGGTACAATGAGCAGTTCTTC
few NA TRBJ2-4 TRBV5-1 CASSLAGENIQYF TGTGCCAGCAGCTTGGCAGGGGAGAACATTCAGTACTTC
NA NA TRBJ2-2 TRBV19 CASSAGETGELFF TGTGCCAGTAGTGCAGGGGAGACCGGGGAGCTGTTTTTT
many TRBD1 TRBJ2-3 TRBV19 CASSPYRGVRTDTQYF TGTGCCAGTAGTCCTTACAGGGGCGTCCGCACAGATACGCAGTATTTT
many NA TRBJ2-1 TRBV30 CAWSVSRHNEQFF TGTGCCTGGAGTGTATCCAGACACAATGAGCAGTTCTTC
many NA TRBJ1-6 TRBV20-1 CSARGQGLGDNSPLHF TGCAGTGCTAGAGGGCAGGGTCTAGGGGATAATTCACCCCTCCACTTT
NA TRBD1 TRBJ2-7 TRBV13 CASSSGRDRRGEQYF TGTGCCAGCAGCTCCGGACGGGACAGACGAGGAGAGCAGTACTTC
many NA TRBJ2-5 TRBV6-2/TRBV6-3 CASRQAAGTQYF TGTGCCAGCAGACAGGCCGCCGGGACCCAGTACTTC
many NA TRBJ2-7 TRBV6-2/TRBV6-3 CASSQSGSTYEQYF TGTGCCAGCAGCCAGAGCGGGTCGACCTACGAGCAGTACTTC
NA NA TRBJ1-2 TRBV3-1 CASSQGNTYGYTF TGTGCCAGCAGCCAAGGCAACACATATGGCTACACCTTC
many NA TRBJ1-2 TRBV9 CASSVGDNYGYTF TGTGCCAGCAGCGTAGGGGATAACTATGGCTACACCTTC
many NA TRBJ1-2 TRBV12-3/TRBV12-4 CASSSTPDPPWGYTF TGTGCCAGCAGTTCGACCCCAGACCCCCCCTGGGGCTACACCTTC
NA NA TRBJ1-3 TRBV2 CASSEGWTAGTTIYF TGTGCCAGCAGTGAGGGATGGACAGCTGGAACCACCATATATTTT
few NA TRBJ2-7 TRBV6-2/TRBV6-3 CANRTRAPSSYEQYF TGTGCCAACAGGACAAGGGCACCAAGCTCCTACGAGCAGTACTTC
many NA TRBJ2-1 TRBV30 CAWSAGAPYNEQFF TGTGCCTGGAGTGCAGGTGCACCCTACAATGAGCAGTTCTTC
many NA TRBJ2-7 TRBV11-2 CASSLDYSYEQYF TGTGCCAGCAGCTTAGACTACTCCTACGAGCAGTACTTC
NA NA TRBJ2-5 TRBV3-1 CASSQAAGTQYF TGTGCCAGCAGCCAAGCGGCGGGGACCCAGTACTTC
NA NA TRBJ2-7 TRBV19 CASSMMGDDKQYF TGTGCCAGTAGTATGATGGGGGACGACAAGCAGTACTTC
many NA TRBJ2-1 TRBV9 CASSAEGNEQFF TGTGCCAGCAGCGCCGAGGGGAATGAGCAGTTCTTC
many NA TRBJ1-2 TRBV24-1 CATSAFGGADINYGYTF TGTGCCACCAGTGCCTTTGGGGGAGCCGACATTAACTATGGCTACACCTTC